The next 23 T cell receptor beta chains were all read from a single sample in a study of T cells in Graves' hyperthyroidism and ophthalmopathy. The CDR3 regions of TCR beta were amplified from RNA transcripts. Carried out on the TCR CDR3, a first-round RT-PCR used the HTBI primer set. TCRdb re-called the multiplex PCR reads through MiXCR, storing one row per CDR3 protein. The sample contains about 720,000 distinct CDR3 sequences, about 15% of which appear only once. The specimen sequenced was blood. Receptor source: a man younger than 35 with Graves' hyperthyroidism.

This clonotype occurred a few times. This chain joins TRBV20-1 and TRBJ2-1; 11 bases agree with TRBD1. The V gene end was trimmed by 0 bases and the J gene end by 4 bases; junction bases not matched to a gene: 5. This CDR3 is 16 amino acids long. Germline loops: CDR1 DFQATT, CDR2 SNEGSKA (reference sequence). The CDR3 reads CSARDAGTGGYNEQFF. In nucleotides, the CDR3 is TGCAGTGCTAGAGATGCCGGGACAGGGGGGTACAATGAGCAGTTCTTC.

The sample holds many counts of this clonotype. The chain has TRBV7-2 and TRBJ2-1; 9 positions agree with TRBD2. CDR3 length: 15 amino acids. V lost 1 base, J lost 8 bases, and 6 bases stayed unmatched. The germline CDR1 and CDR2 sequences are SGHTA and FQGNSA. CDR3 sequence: CASSLVSGSPDEQFF. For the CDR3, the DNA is TGTGCCAGCAGCTTAGTTAGCGGGAGTCCGGATGAGCAGTTCTTC. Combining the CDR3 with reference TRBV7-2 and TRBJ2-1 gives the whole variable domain GAGVSQSPSNKVTEKGKDVELRCDPISGHTALYWYRQSLGQGLEFLIYFQGNSAPDKSGLPSDRFSAERTGGSVSTLTIQRTQQEDSAVYLCASSLVSGSPDEQFFGPGTRLTVL.

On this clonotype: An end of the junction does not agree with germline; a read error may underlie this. CDR3: CASSLAGAAYEQYF. In DNA form, the CDR3 reads TGTGCCAGCAGCCTAGCGGGAGCAGCCTACGAGCAGTACTTC. The chain carries TRBV7-9 and TRBJ2-7, with TRBD2 identical over 10 bases. The CDR3 covers 14 residues. Germline values: CDR1 SEHNR, CDR2 FQNEAQ (reference sequence). The whole variable domain, filled in from reference TRBV7-9 and TRBJ2-7, reads DTGVSQNPRHKITKRGQNVTFRCDPISEHNRLYWYRQTLGQGPEFLTYFQNEAQLEKSRLLSDRFSAERPKGSFSTLEIQRTEQGDSAMYLCASSLAGAAYEQYFGPGTRLTVT.

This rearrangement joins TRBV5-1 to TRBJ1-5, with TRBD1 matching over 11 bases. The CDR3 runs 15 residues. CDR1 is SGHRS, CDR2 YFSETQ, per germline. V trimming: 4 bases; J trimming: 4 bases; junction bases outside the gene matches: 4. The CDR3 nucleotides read TGCGCCAGCAGCCTGGGACAGGGGGTAAATCAGCCCCAGCATTTT. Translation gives CASSLGQGVNQPQHF. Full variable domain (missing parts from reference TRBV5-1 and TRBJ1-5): KAGVTQTPRYLIKTRGQQVTLSCSPISGHRSVSWYQQTPGQGLQFLFEYFSETQRNKGNFPGRFSGRQFSNSRSEMNVSTLELGDSALYLCASSLGQGVNQPQHFGDGTRLSIL.

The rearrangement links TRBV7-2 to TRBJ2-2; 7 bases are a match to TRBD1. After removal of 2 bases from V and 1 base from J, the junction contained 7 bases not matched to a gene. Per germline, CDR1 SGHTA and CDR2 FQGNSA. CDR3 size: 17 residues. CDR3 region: CASSLPPGQRNTGELFF. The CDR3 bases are TGTGCCAGCAGCTTACCCCCGGGACAGAGGAACACCGGGGAGCTGTTTTTT.

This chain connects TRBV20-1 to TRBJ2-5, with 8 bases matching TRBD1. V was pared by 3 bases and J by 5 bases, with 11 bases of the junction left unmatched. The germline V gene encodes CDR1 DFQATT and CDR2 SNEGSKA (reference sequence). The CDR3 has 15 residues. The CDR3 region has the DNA TGCAGTGCTAGGACCGGGACAGGTCTACGGGAGACCCAGTACTTC. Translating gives CSARTGTGLRETQYF.

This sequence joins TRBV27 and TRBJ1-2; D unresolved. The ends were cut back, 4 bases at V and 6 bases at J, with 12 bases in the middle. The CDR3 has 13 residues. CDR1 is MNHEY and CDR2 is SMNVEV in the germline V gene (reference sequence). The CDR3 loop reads CASSSNGGDGYTF. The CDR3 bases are TGTGCCAGCAGTTCAAACGGTGGGGATGGCTACACCTTC.

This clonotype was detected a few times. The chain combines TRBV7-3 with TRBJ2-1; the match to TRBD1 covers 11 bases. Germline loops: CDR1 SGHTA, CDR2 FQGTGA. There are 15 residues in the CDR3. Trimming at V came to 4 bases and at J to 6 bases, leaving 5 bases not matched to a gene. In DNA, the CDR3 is TGTGCCAGCAGCTCCTACGGACAGGGGGCCAATGAGCAGTTCTTC. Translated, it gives CASSSYGQGANEQFF.

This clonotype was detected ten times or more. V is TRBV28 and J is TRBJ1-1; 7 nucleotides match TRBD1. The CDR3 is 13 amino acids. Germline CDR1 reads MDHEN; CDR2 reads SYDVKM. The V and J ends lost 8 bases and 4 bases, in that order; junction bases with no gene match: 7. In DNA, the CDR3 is TGTGCCAGCTCGGAGGCAGGGGGCACTGAAGCTTTCTTT. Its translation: CASSEAGGTEAFF.

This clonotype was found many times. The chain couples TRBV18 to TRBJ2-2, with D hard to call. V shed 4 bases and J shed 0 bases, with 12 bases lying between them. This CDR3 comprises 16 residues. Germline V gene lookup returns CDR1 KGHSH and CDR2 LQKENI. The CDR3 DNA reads TGTGCCAGCTCACTCAATTCAAGGGCGAACACCGGGGAGCTGTTTTTT. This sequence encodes CASSLNSRANTGELFF.

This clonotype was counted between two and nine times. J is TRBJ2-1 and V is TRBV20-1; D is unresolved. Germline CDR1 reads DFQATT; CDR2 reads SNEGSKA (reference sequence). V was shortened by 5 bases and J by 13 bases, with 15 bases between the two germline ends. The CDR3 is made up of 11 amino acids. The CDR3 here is CSASPGQAQFF. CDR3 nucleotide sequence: TGCAGTGCTTCCCCAGGCCAAGCACAGTTCTTC.

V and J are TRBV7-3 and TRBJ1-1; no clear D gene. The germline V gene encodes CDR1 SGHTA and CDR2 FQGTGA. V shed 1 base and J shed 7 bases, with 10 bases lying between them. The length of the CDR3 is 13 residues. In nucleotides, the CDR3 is TGTGCCAGCAGCTTAAACCCACGCTATGAAGCTTTCTTT. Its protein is CASSLNPRYEAFF.

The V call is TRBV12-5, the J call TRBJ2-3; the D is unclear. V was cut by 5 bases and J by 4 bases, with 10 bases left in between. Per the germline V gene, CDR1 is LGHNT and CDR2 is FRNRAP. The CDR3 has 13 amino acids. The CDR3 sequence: CASGPRFADTQYF. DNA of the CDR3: TGTGCTAGTGGTCCGCGGTTCGCAGATACGCAGTATTTT.

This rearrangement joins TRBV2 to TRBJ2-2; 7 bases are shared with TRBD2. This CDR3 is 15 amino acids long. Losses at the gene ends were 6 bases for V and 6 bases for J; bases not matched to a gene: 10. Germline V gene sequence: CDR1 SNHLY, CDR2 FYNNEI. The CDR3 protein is CASSPGFSGPGELFF. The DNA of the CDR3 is TGTGCCAGCAGCCCGGGATTTAGCGGGCCCGGGGAGCTGTTTTTT.

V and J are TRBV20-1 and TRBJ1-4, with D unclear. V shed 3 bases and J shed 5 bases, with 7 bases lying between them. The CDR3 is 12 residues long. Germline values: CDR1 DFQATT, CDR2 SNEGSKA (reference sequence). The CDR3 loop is CSARFSNEKLFF. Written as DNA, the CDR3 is TGCAGTGCTAGGTTTAGCAATGAAAAACTGTTTTTT.

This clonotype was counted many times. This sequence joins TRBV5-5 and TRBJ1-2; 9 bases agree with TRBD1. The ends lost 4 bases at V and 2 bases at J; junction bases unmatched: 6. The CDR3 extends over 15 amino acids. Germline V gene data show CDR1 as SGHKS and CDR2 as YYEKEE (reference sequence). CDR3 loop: CASSPGQGRNYGYTF. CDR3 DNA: TGTGCCAGCAGCCCCGGACAGGGGAGGAACTATGGCTACACCTTC.

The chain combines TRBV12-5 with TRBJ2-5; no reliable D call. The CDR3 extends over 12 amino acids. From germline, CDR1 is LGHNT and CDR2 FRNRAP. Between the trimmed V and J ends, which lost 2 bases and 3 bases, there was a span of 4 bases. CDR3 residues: CASGLIEETQYF. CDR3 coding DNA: TGTGCTAGTGGTTTGATCGAAGAGACCCAGTACTTC.

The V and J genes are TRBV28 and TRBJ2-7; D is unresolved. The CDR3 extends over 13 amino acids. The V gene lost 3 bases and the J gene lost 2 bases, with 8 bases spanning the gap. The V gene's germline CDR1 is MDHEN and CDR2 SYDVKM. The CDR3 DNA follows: TGTGCCAGCAGTTTTTTAGTCGCCTACGAGCAGTACTTC. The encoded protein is CASSFLVAYEQYF.

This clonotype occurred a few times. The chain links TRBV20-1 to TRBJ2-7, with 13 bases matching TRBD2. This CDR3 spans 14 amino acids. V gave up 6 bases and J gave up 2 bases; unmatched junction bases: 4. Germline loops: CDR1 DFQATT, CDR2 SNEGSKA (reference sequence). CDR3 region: CSAQGLAGTYEQYF. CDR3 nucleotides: TGCAGTGCACAGGGACTAGCGGGAACCTACGAGCAGTACTTC.

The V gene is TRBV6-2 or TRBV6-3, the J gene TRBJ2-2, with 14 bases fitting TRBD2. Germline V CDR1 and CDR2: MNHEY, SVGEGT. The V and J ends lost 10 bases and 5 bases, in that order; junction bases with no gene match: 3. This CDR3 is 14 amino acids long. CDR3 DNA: TGTGCCACCTGGACTAGCGGGAGGACCGGGGAGCTGTTTTTT. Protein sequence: CATWTSGRTGELFF.

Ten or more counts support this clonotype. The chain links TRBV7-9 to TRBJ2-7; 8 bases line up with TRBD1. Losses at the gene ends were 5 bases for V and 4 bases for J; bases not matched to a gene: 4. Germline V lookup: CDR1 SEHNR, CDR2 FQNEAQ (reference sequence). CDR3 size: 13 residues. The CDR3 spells CASSQGAGYEQYF. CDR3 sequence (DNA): TGTGCCAGCAGCCAGGGGGCCGGGTACGAGCAGTACTTC.

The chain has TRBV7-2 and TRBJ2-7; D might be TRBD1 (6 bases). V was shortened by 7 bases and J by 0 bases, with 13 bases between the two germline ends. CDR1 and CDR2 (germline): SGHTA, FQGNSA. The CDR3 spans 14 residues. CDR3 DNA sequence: TGTGCCAGCACAGGGGCAGCTTACTCCTACGAGCAGTACTTC. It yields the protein CASTGAAYSYEQYF.

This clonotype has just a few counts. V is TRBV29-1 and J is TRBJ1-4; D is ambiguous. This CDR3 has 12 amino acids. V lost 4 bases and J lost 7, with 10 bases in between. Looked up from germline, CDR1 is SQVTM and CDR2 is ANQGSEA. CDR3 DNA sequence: TGCAGCGTTGGGGGTATTGGTGAAAAACTGTTTTTT. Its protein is CSVGGIGEKLFF.